This record covers a single T cell receptor (beta chain). The data were obtained in a study of early T cells in non-severe SARS-CoV-2 infection. Study-level background: Chains stayed unpaired after sequencing of bulk RNA from unsorted whole blood.

Unique molecular identifiers (one per individual cDNA molecule) were attached. TCRdb recomputed calls from the 5' RACE reads with MiXCR, one row per CDR3 protein. Found here are tens of thousands of distinct CDR3 sequences, 4.5% to 7% of them singletons; the top ten hold more than 3.5%. Sequenced here: whole blood, sampled at baseline. The source is an adult who was a healthcare worker with PCR-confirmed SARS-CoV-2 infection or an uninfected control (not recorded which).

The DNA for the CDR3 is TGTGCCAGCAGCTTTCTCCCAGGGAGCTACGAGCAGTACTTC. This translates into CASSFLPGSYEQYF. V is TRBV7-9 and J is TRBJ2-7; D is tentatively TRBD1 or TRBD2 (5 bases each). The V end was cut by 3 bases, the J end by 3 bases, with 12 bases between. Germline V lookup: CDR1 SEHNR, CDR2 FQNEAQ (reference sequence). The CDR3 has 14 residues. The entire variable domain, with the rest obtained from reference TRBV7-9 and TRBJ2-7, is as follows: DTGVSQNPRHKITKRGQNVTFRCDPISEHNRLYWYRQTLGQGPEFLTYFQNEAQLEKSRLLSDRFSAERPKGSFSTLEIQRTEQGDSAMYLCASSFLPGSYEQYFGPGTRLTVT.